The sequence of this TCR beta chain was determined in a study of T-cell reconstitution after alpha-beta-depleted transplantation in children. Broader study findings: From newly produced T cells came most of the T-cell counts and diversity one year after transplant.

This clonotype was observed many times. Its antigen remains unknown. The CDR3 runs to 15 residues. CDR1 and CDR2 (germline): SGHTA, FQGNSA. Trimming stripped 2 bases from V and 5 bases from J, with 16 bases between. Molecular barcoding with unique molecular identifiers was used for the TCRbeta library. TCRdb recomputed calls from the PCR reads with MiXCR, one row per CDR3 protein. The sample lists fewer than 250,000 distinct CDR3 sequences, 6.5% to 9% occurring once. J is TRBJ2-7 and V is TRBV7-2; weak D call: TRBD2 (7 bases). The receptor comes from a male patient younger than 18 who had a stem cell transplant for acute lymphoblastic leukemia, so the T cells may come from the graft donor. The sample consisted of PBMCs, mostly from graft donor cells, taken 180 days after TCRalphabeta/CD19-depleted stem cell transplant. The CDR3 here is CASSLPRGATDEQYF. The CDR3 DNA reads as TGTGCCAGCAGCTTACCCCGGGGGGCAACAGACGAGCAGTACTTC.